The T cell receptor (beta chain) under discussion was sequenced for a study of Graves' ophthalmopathy and Graves' hyperthyroidism listed by TCRdb under 2018. About the full investigation: Peripheral blood samples were taken at the time of initial diagnosis, before any treatment was given. TCR beta repertoire signatures were used to distinguish Graves' ophthalmopathy from Graves' hyperthyroidism and to predict progression to ophthalmopathy. In total, 135 blood samples were TCR-sequenced: some 40 ophthalmopathy, under 85 hyperthyroidism and some 17 hyperthyroidism-to-ophthalmopathy patients. A discovery set of 95 to 100 patients (around 40 ophthalmopathy, about 55 stable hyperthyroidism) was enrolled to explore V-J signatures distinguishing ophthalmopathy from hyperthyroidism. An independent validation cohort was composed of some 19 hyperthyroidism patients and more than 15 patients who later progressed from hyperthyroidism to ophthalmopathy. In five or six hyperthyroidism patients, T-cell repertoires of thyroid tissue and blood were compared. Following sampling, methimazole starting at 30 mg daily was administered to hyperthyroidism patients, and high-dose intravenous methylprednisolone was administered to ophthalmopathy patients.

Ophthalmopathy patients were characterized by moderately to severely active disease, a Clinical Activity Score of at least 3, a NOSPECS grade of at least 4, and a disease duration under 3 months. Anyone with other autoimmune diseases, uncontrolled infections, pregnancy or lactation was excluded from the study. Diagnosis relied on clinical symptoms, serum thyroxine, TRAb, thyroid ultrasound and orbital computed tomography. Using Ficoll-Paque density gradient centrifugation, PBMCs were isolated from 8.5 to 10 ml of fresh peripheral blood. Total RNA was extracted using Trizol reagent, and RNA quality was checked on an Agilent 2100 Bioanalyzer. With regard to this clonotype: The antigen it binds to is not known. Base-call qualities are not available, and no considerably larger clone is one nucleotide away.

Looking up the germline V gene (reference sequence) yields CDR1 SEHNR and CDR2 FQNEAQ. Taken from cysteine to phenylalanine, the CDR3 has 18 residues. Of the read, only the CDR3 DNA is kept; its 54 bases are in frame from base 1. The V and J ends are trimmed by 6 bases and 0 bases, leaving 18 bases between them. Results the study describes overall, beyond this receptor: Most expanded thyroid clonotypes with a frequency above 0.001 also appeared in blood, which suggests that blood repertoires may reflect the immune response in the thyroid. In validation, the model predicted ophthalmopathy progression with about 70% sensitivity and about 73% specificity; some 13 predicted patients were CT-confirmed with GO in a median of around 6.5 months. Sample size was not predetermined statistically, and investigators were not blinded to group allocation. In cross-validation, the 13-signature model distinguished ophthalmopathy from stable hyperthyroidism with around 90% sensitivity and 81.08% specificity, while in the test set the corresponding values were around 79% and 71%.

For repertoire sequencing, the TCR beta CDR3 regions were amplified from RNA transcripts. HTBI primers and the Qiagen OneStep RT-PCR kit were used in a first-round RT-PCR, which was followed by a second-round multiplex PCR, size selection and purification. Libraries were sequenced paired-end with 100 bp reads on an Illumina HiSeq2000. In the source study's methods: SOAPnuke was used to process the reads, throwing out any read that had adapters, had uncalled bases, had a mean Phred below 15, or lacked an exact constant-primer or identifier match. High-quality paired reads were merged with COPE v1.2.5. Each unique nucleotide sequence was defined as a clonotype, and clonotypes were aligned to IMGT TRB V, D and J references with MiTCR v1.1. Only V-J combinations with frequency above 0.0001 were analysed, covering around 99% of repertoires. For each V-J combination, a TCR clonal expansion and chaos score was defined as the ratio of F50 clonal expansion to chaos observed in the TCRdist matrix. Welch's t-statistics and random forest were used to narrow the features down to more than 10 V-J combinations, which were then fed into a naive Bayes classifier. Thyroid-blood repertoire similarity was quantified with the Morisita-Horn index. TCRdb trimmed the raw reads at Q25, called clones with MiXCR and kept productive beta chains. Under each unique CDR3 protein, matching rows form one entry showing the most common genes and DNA. The V and J calls come from TCRdb's annotation, not from the publication. The sample contains about 740,000 distinct CDR3 sequences, 40% of them found a single time. Roughly 45% of the sample rests with the top ten.

This chain is built from TRBV7-9 and TRBJ2-6; TRBD1 is a weak D gene call, 6 bases matching. Sample: peripheral blood. The source is an adult man with Graves' ophthalmopathy. The CDR3 reads as follows: CASSFAHRASSGANVLTF. The DNA sequence reads TGTGCCAGCAGTTTCGCGCACAGGGCCAGCTCTGGGGCCAACGTCCTGACTTTC.